The 18 T cell receptor beta chains below come from one sample, sequenced in a study of blood T cell repertoires in COVID-19. Only in-frame clones appear in the TCRdb table, and some are missing; sequencing was by immunoSEQ multiplex PCR. The table records over 100,000 clones, 85% of them present only once. The specimen sequenced was peripheral blood. Receptor source: a man between 35 and 55 years old with acute or convalescent COVID-19.

V and J are TRBV7-2 and TRBJ2-1, with 8 bases identical to TRBD2. CDR3 size: 15 residues. The trim removed 0 bases at V and 9 bases at J, leaving 7 bases unmatched. Germline V gives CDR1 SGHTA, CDR2 FQGNSA. Here the CDR3 DNA reads TGTGCCAGCAGCTTAGCGGGACTAGATCTTAGTGAGCAGTTCTTC. Amino acids: CASSLAGLDLSEQFF.

This sequence joins TRBV5-6 and TRBJ2-1, with D perhaps matching TRBD1 (5 bases). V was shortened by 0 bases and J by 10 bases, with 5 bases between the two germline ends. CDR3 length: 11 residues. Germline CDR1 and CDR2: SGHDT and YYEEEE. The CDR3 bases are TGTGCCAGCAGCTTGGGACAGGAGCAGTTCTTC. This codes for CASSLGQEQFF. Together with reference TRBV5-6 and TRBJ2-1, the CDR3 gives the full variable domain: DAGVTQSPTHLIKTRGQQVTLRCSPKSGHDTVSWYQQALGQGPQFIFQYYEEEERQRGNFPDRFSGHQFPNYSSELNVNALLLGDSALYLCASSLGQEQFFGPGTRLTVL.

The CDR3 sequence is CASKDRAGANVLTF. The CDR3, as DNA: TGTGCCAGTAAAGACAGGGCTGGGGCCAACGTCCTGACTTTC. The chain carries TRBV19 and TRBJ2-6, with 7 positions matching TRBD1. The CDR3 sequence is 14 residues long. In germline, CDR1 is LNHDA, CDR2 SQIVND (reference sequence). Unmatched junction bases numbered 2, after V lost 7 bases and J lost 2 bases.

The CDR3 spells CSGTLGTTRPEQYF. Written as DNA, the CDR3 is TGCAGCGGAACCTTAGGGACAACGCGTCCCGAGCAGTACTTC. The chain uses TRBV29-1 and TRBJ2-7, with D perhaps TRBD1 (6 bases). The germline gives CDR1 SQVTM, CDR2 ANQGSEA. There are 14 residues in the CDR3. V was clipped by 7 bases and J by 6 bases, with 22 bases between them.

The V call is TRBV29-1, the J call TRBJ2-1; D is unresolved. The CDR3 has 10 amino acids. The V gene lost 7 bases and the J gene lost 10 bases, with 11 bases spanning the gap. Per germline, CDR1 SQVTM and CDR2 ANQGSEA. CDR3 region: CSAMRREQFF. As DNA, the CDR3 is TGCAGCGCTATGAGGCGGGAGCAGTTCTTC.

This rearrangement joins TRBV27 to TRBJ2-1; 10 nucleotides line up with TRBD2. Germline lookup yields CDR1 MNHEY and CDR2 SMNVEV (reference sequence). V lost 6 bases and J lost 3; bases outside the gene matches: 2. This CDR3 has 14 amino acids. The CDR3 DNA sequence: TGTGCCAGCAGACTAGCGGGGAACTACAATGAGCAGTTCTTC. Its protein product is CASRLAGNYNEQFF.

This clone was picked up a small number of times. The chain is built from TRBV3-1 (or the pseudogene TRBV3-2) and TRBJ2-5; TRBD1 matches at 7 bases. The germline gives CDR1 LGHDT, CDR2 YNNKEL (reference sequence). There are 14 residues in the CDR3. After removal of 4 bases from V and 1 base from J, the junction contained 3 bases not matched to a gene. The CDR3 protein is CASSLQGVQETQYF. For the CDR3, the DNA is TGTGCCAGCAGCCTCCAGGGGGTCCAAGAGACCCAGTACTTC.

This sequence joins TRBV6-5 and TRBJ2-7; 13 bases agree with TRBD2. In germline, CDR1 is MNHEY, CDR2 SVGAGI. The V and J ends lost 8 bases and 2 bases, in that order; junction bases with no gene match: 3. The CDR3 is made up of 14 amino acids. In DNA form, the CDR3 reads TGTGCCAGCCGCGGGACTAGCGGGACCTACGAGCAGTACTTC. Protein sequence: CASRGTSGTYEQYF.

The chain couples TRBV5-4 to TRBJ2-7; TRBD2 agrees at 14 bases. CDR1 is SGHNT and CDR2 is YYREEE in the germline V gene (reference sequence). V trimming: 3 bases; J trimming: 5 bases; junction bases outside the gene matches: 7. CDR3 size: 16 residues. The DNA of the CDR3 is TGTGCCAGCAGCTCCGGACTAGCGGGGGGCAGACACGAGCAGTACTTC. It encodes CASSSGLAGGRHEQYF. The variable domain in full, with the rest retrieved from reference TRBV5-4 and TRBJ2-7, is ETGVTQSPTHLIKTRGQQVTLRCSSQSGHNTVSWYQQALGQGPQFIFQYYREEENGRGNFPPRFSGLQFPNYSSELNVNALELDDSALYLCASSSGLAGGRHEQYFGPGTRLTVT.

The rearrangement links TRBV6-5 to TRBJ2-5; TRBD2 might be the D (5 bases). CDR1 and CDR2 (germline): MNHEY, SVGAGI. This CDR3 is 12 amino acids long. V dropped 10 bases and J dropped 3 bases, with 12 bases sitting between them. This CDR3 reads CAIWAAEETQYF. The CDR3 DNA follows: TGTGCCATCTGGGCAGCGGAAGAGACCCAGTACTTC.

J is TRBJ2-7 and V is TRBV3-1 (or the pseudogene TRBV3-2); TRBD1 matches 11 bases. Germline-derived CDR1 and CDR2 are LGHDT and YNNKEL (reference sequence). The V gene end was trimmed by 3 bases and the J gene end by 7 bases; junction bases not matched to a gene: 14. The CDR3 covers 17 residues. The CDR3 loop reads CASSHQPRTGGQREQYF. DNA for the CDR3: TGTGCCAGCAGCCATCAACCAAGGACAGGGGGCCAAAGGGAGCAGTACTTC.

V and J are TRBV7-6 and TRBJ1-2; D is unclear. CDR1 and CDR2 (germline): SGHVS, FNYEAQ. The CDR3 sequence is 13 residues long. Trimming shortened V by 4 bases and J by 4 bases, and 10 bases separated the two germline ends. The CDR3 region is CASSSSGVYGYTF. The DNA of the CDR3 is TGTGCCAGCAGCTCCTCGGGAGTCTATGGCTACACCTTC.

The chain joins TRBV15 to TRBJ2-5, with 11 bases fitting TRBD1. CDR1 is LNHNV and CDR2 is YYDKDF in the germline V gene (reference sequence). The ends lost 1 base at V and 2 bases at J; junction bases unmatched: 0. This CDR3 is 15 amino acids long. The CDR3 here is CATSRGDRGQETQYF. CDR3 nucleotides: TGTGCCACCAGCAGAGGGGACAGGGGGCAAGAGACCCAGTACTTC. The entire variable domain, with the rest obtained from reference TRBV15 and TRBJ2-5, is as follows: DAMVIQNPRYQVTQFGKPVTLSCSQTLNHNVMYWYQQKSSQAPKLLFHYYDKDFNNEADTPDNFQSRRPNTSFCFLDIRSPGLGDTAMYLCATSRGDRGQETQYFGPGTRLLVL.

The chain combines TRBV15 with TRBJ2-2; TRBD2 agrees at 8 bases. There are 19 residues in the CDR3. Losses at the gene ends were 2 bases for V and 5 bases for J; bases not matched to a gene: 16. The germline CDR1 and CDR2 sequences are LNHNV and YYDKDF (reference sequence). As DNA, the CDR3 is TGTGCCACCAGCAGACCTCCCCCCGGGACTAGTCGGAGGACCGGGGAGCTGTTTTTT. Protein product: CATSRPPPGTSRRTGELFF.

The V and J genes are TRBV2 and TRBJ2-3; D possibly corresponds to TRBD1 (5 bases). The CDR3 is 16 amino acids. Germline CDR1 reads SNHLY; CDR2 reads FYNNEI. Trimming left V 1 base short and J 0 bases short, with 11 bases between. CDR3 loop: CASSEGGRFSTDTQYF. The CDR3 DNA reads as TGTGCCAGCAGTGAAGGGGGCCGATTTAGCACAGATACGCAGTATTTT. The entire variable domain, with the rest obtained from reference TRBV2 and TRBJ2-3, is as follows: EPEVTQTPSHQVTQMGQEVILRCVPISNHLYFYWYRQILGQKVEFLVSFYNNEISEKSEIFDDQFSVERPDGSNFTLKIRSTKLEDSAMYFCASSEGGRFSTDTQYFGPGTRLTVL.

V is TRBV9 and J is TRBJ2-3; 7 bases map to TRBD2. V shed 3 bases, J shed 2 bases, and the junction held 6 bases outside the gene matches. This CDR3 is 15 amino acids long. CDR1 is SGDLS, CDR2 YYNGEE, per germline. The CDR3 sequence: CASSDASGPTDTQYF. The CDR3 nucleotides are TGTGCCAGCAGCGATGCTAGCGGACCCACAGATACGCAGTATTTT.

V and J are TRBV18 and TRBJ2-5; possible D gene TRBD2, 6 bases. V lost 3 bases, J lost 4 bases, and 12 bases lay in between. The germline V gene encodes CDR1 KGHSH and CDR2 LQKENI. The CDR3 spans 14 residues. CDR3: CASSPGTSGETQYF. CDR3 coding DNA: TGTGCCAGCTCACCGGGGACTTCAGGAGAGACCCAGTACTTC.

This clone was found a few times. The chain links TRBV5-6 to TRBJ2-5, with D tentatively TRBD1 (6 bases). The CDR3 sequence is 15 residues long. Germline V gene data show CDR1 as SGHDT and CDR2 as YYEEEE. Trimming removed 1 base at V and 2 bases at J, with 12 bases between. CDR3 in DNA: TGTGCCAGCAGCTTGTTGGGAACAGGGCAAGAGACCCAGTACTTC. Protein product: CASSLLGTGQETQYF.